This note documents a single T cell receptor (beta chain) sequence. This CDR3 has 14 residues. Trimming removed 4 bases from V and 5 bases from J; junction bases left unmatched: 4. From germline, CDR1 is SGHNT and CDR2 YYREEE (reference sequence). The data originate from a study of blood T cell repertoires in COVID-19. Study in general: Samples taken during acute and convalescent COVID-19 were collected in the United States, Italy and Spain. T cells, B-cell-depleted T cells, or PBMCs provided the cDNA or gDNA that served as material.

The authors' processing: The assay estimated nucleated cells by amplifying reference gene primers. Sequenced by immunoSEQ multiplex PCR; TCRdb stores in-frame clones only, minus some. From that table come the V and J calls and clone size; the DNA was used to work out D and trimming. The data contain approximately 7,000 clones, approximately 85% of them seen just once; the ten biggest clones take up around 23%. This TCR came from a human donor in a cohort sampled during active COVID-19. What was sequenced was peripheral blood. The chain is built from TRBV5-4 and TRBJ1-2; 11 nucleotides line up with TRBD1. The CDR3 DNA sequence: TGTGCCAGCAGCCTGGGACAGGGGGTTTATGGCTACACCTTC. Translated, it gives CASSLGQGVYGYTF.